This T cell receptor beta chain was profiled in a study of blood T cell repertoires in COVID-19. As for the study in general: Acute and convalescent COVID-19 samples came from the United States, Italy and Spain. T cells, B-cell-depleted T cells, or PBMCs supplied cDNA or gDNA.

Per the original methods: Estimates of nucleated cell counts were drawn from the amplification of reference gene primers. The protocol was immunoSEQ multiplex PCR, while the TCRdb copy is restricted to in-frame clones and leaves out a portion. Clonal size and the V and J genes are those of that table, whereas D and trimming came from the DNA. The data contain around 140,000 clones, about 79% of them singletons. The CDR3 runs 16 residues. Germline assignment: CDR1 MNHEY and CDR2 SVGAGI. J was trimmed by 6 bases and V by 4 bases; bases with no gene match: 10. The rearrangement joins TRBV6-5 to TRBJ2-3, with 10 bases that match TRBD2. Sequenced sample: peripheral blood. The receptor's source is an elderly woman with active or convalescent COVID-19. CDR3 nucleotide sequence: TGTGCCAGCAGTTTCCTAGTGAGCGGGGGGGCGGATACGCAGTATTTT. It is translated as CASSFLVSGGADTQYF.